There are a few counts of the clone carrying this TCR beta chain. Its matching antigen is unknown. The data derive from a study of regulatory T cells in long-lasting Graves disease. Arm-PCR of CDR3 regions and iRepertoire HTBI primers were the basis on which TCR beta libraries were built. Via MiXCR, TCRdb re-called the multiplex PCR reads, giving one row per CDR3 protein. The data contain over 200,000 distinct CDR3 sequences, approximately 16% of them singletons. The CDR3 runs to 14 residues. CDR1 and CDR2 from the germline V gene are DFQATT and SNEGSKA (reference sequence). Trimming removed 0 bases at V and 6 bases at J, with 12 bases between. Findings of the study overall: Relative to new patients (roughly 980), persistent patients exhibited greater sharing of public clonotypes (approximately 2,800). Only a small sample size was used, which may have cut accuracy.

The time point is: newly diagnosed GD, antithyroid drugs for less than 3 months. The TCR library was prepared using RNA isolated from PBMCs. The starting material was peripheral blood mononuclear cells (PBMCs), obtained at new diagnosis, from a patient treated with antithyroid drugs. V and J are TRBV20-1 and TRBJ2-1, with TRBD2 as a possible D gene (6 bases). The TCR sequence derives from a female donor with Graves disease. CDR3 sequence (DNA): TGCAGTGCTAGAGATCGCGGAGGGACCAATGAGCAGTTCTTC. This codes for CSARDRGGTNEQFF.